Detailed here is one T cell receptor beta chain. What it recognizes is unknown. The data stem from a study of identifying expanded T cells in peripheral blood. Profiling relied on immunoSEQ multiplex PCR, and the TCRdb table lists in-frame clones only, not all of them. Of about 91,000 clones listed, 88% are singletons. Study-wide results and caveats: Roughly 2-week clone count variance significantly increased as total template count grew.

V was trimmed by 2 bases and J by 4 bases, leaving 6 bases between them. CDR1 is MNHNS, CDR2 SASEGT, per germline. The CDR3 has 12 amino acids. This chain uses TRBV6-1 with TRBJ2-7; D ambiguous. The receptor comes from a person between 18 and 75 years old in good health. Sample: blood. In DNA, the CDR3 is TGTGCCAGCAGTGAATTCGTTTACGAGCAGTACTTC. Its translation: CASSEFVYEQYF.